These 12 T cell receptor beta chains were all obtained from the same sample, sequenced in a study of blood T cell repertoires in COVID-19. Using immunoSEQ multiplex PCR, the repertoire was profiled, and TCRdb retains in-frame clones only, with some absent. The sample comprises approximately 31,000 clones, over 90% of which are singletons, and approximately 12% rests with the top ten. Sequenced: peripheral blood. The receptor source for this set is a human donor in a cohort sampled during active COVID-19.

Here the CDR3 reads CASSIFIAGAQETQYF. The CDR3 DNA reads as TGTGCCAGCAGCATATTTATAGCGGGAGCCCAAGAGACCCAGTACTTC. The chain is built from TRBV11-2 and TRBJ2-5; 9 nucleotides line up with TRBD2. The length of the CDR3 is 16 residues. Germline CDR1 is SGHAT and CDR2 is FQNNGV. The V segment lost 5 bases and the J segment 1 base; nucleotides outside the gene matches: 8.

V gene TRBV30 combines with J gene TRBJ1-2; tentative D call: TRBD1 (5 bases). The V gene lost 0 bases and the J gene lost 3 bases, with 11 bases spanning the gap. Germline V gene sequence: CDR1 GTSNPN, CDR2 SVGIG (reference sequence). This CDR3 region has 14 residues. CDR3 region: CAWSVRIGDYGYTF. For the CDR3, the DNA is TGTGCCTGGAGTGTAAGGATAGGGGACTATGGCTACACCTTC.

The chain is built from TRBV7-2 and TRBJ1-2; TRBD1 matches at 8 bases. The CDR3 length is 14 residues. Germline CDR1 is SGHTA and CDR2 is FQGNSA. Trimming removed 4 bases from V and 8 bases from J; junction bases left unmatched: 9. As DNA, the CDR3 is TGTGCCAGCAGCTACCAGGGGGCTTCTGGAGGCTACACCTTC. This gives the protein CASSYQGASGGYTF.

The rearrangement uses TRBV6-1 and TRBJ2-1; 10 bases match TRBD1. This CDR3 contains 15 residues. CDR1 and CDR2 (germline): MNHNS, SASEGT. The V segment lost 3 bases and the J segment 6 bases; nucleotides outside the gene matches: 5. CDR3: CASSDPGTGVNEQFF. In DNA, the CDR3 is TGTGCCAGCAGTGACCCCGGGACAGGGGTCAATGAGCAGTTCTTC.

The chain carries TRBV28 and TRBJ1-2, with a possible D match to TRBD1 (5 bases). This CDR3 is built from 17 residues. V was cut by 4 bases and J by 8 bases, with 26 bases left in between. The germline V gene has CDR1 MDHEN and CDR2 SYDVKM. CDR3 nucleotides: TGTGCCAGCAGTTCCGAACCGGTGGGGGGAGGAGGGGACGGCTACACCTTC. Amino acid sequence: CASSSEPVGGGGDGYTF.

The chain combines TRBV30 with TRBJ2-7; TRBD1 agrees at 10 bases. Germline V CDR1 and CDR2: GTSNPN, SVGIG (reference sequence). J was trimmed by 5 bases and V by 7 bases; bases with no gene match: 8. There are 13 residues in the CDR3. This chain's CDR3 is CASPGQGKDEQYF. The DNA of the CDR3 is TGTGCCTCACCGGGACAGGGGAAGGACGAGCAGTACTTC.

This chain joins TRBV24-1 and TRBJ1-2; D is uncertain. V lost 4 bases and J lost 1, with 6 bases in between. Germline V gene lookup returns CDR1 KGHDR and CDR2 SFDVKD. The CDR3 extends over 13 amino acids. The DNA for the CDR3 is TGTGCCACCAGTGACGCTAATAACTATGGCTACACCTTC. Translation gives CATSDANNYGYTF.

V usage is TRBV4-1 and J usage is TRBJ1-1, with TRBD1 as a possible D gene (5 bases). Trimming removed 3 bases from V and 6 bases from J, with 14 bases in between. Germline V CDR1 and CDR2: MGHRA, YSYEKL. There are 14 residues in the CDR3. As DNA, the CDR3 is TGCGCCAGCAGCCAGGTTCTAGGGGAGGCTGAAGCTTTCTTT. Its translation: CASSQVLGEAEAFF.

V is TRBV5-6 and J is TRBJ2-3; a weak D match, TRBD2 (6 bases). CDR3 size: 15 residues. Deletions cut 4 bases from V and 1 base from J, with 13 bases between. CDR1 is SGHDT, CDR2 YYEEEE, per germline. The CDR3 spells CASSRRRAGTDTQYF. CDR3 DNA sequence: TGTGCCAGCAGCCGAAGGAGGGCCGGCACAGATACGCAGTATTTT.

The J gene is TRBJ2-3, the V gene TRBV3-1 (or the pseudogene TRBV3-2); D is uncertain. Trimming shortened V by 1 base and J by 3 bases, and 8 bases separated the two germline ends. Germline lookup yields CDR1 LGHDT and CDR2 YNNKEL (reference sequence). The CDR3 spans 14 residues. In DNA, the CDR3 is TGTGCCAGCAGCCAAGGCCCAGGAACAGATACGCAGTATTTT. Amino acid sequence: CASSQGPGTDTQYF.

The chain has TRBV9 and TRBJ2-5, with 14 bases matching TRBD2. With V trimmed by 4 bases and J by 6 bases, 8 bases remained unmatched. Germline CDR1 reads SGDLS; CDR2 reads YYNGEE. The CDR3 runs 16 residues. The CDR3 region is CASSTTGLAGGQTQYF. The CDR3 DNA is TGTGCCAGCAGCACAACAGGACTAGCGGGAGGACAGACCCAGTACTTC.

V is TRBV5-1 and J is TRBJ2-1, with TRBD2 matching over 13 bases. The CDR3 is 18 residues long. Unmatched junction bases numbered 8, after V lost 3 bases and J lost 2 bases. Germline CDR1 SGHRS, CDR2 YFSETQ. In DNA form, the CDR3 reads TGCGCCAGCAGCTGGACTAGCGGGAGTTTACTCGCCTACAATGAGCAGTTCTTC. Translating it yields CASSWTSGSLLAYNEQFF.